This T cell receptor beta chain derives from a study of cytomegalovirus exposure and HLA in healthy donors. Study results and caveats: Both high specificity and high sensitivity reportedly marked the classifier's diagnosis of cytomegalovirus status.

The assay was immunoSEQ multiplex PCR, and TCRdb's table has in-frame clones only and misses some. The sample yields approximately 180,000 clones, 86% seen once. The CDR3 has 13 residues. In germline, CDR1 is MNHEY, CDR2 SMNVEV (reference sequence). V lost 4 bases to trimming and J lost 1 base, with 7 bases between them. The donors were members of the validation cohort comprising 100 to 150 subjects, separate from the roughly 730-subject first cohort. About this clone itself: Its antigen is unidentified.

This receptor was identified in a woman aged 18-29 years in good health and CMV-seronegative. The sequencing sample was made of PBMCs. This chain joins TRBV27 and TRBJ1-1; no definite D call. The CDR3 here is CASSWGENTEAFF. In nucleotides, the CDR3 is TGTGCCAGCAGTTGGGGAGAGAACACTGAAGCTTTCTTT.